Below are 2 T cell receptor beta chains sequenced from a single sample in a study of shared clonotypes between healthy human individuals. TCRdb keeps only in-frame clones here, not all; method: immunoSEQ multiplex PCR. The sample has 2 million to 2.5 million clones; less than 95% are singletons. Sequencing was done on a sample of naive CD4+ T cells from PBMCs. Subset reported: CD45RA+ positively selected. The receptors shown here come from a man between 18 and 29 years old in good health. Some clones in this sample may be carry-over from other donors' samples.

The chain has TRBV19 and TRBJ1-4; D perhaps matches TRBD1 (5 bases). This CDR3 is built from 15 residues. V gave up 4 bases and J gave up 7 bases, with 16 bases separating them. Germline V gene data show CDR1 as LNHDA and CDR2 as SQIVND (reference sequence). CDR3 in amino acids: CASSTGEPGGEKLFF. The DNA for the CDR3 is TGTGCCAGTAGTACCGGGGAGCCTGGGGGTGAAAAACTGTTTTTT.

To note about this clone: Given a much more abundant clone one base away, this may be a read error. The rearrangement uses TRBV2 and TRBJ1-1; D is uncertain. Germline-derived CDR1 and CDR2 are SNHLY and FYNNEI. V shed 6 bases and J shed 0 bases, with 2 bases lying between them. This CDR3 has 11 amino acids. CDR3 in amino acids: CASSMNTEAFF. The CDR3 DNA follows: TGTGCCAGCAGCATGAACACTGAAGCTTTCTTT. Full variable domain (remainder filled in from reference TRBV2 and TRBJ1-1): EPEVTQTPSHQVTQMGQEVILRCVPISNHLYFYWYRQILGQKVEFLVSFYNNEISEKSEIFDDQFSVERPDGSNFTLKIRSTKLEDSAMYFCASSMNTEAFFGQGTRLTVV.